This T cell receptor (beta chain) is drawn from a study of blood T cell repertoires in COVID-19. Study-wide context: COVID-19 samples from acute and convalescent phases originated in the United States, Italy and Spain. T cells, B-cell-depleted T cells, or PBMCs provided the cDNA or gDNA that served as material.

V was clipped by 5 bases and J by 6 bases; unmatched bases: 10. From germline, CDR1 is MNHEY and CDR2 SVGEGT. The CDR3 consists of 16 residues. Per the study methods: Amplification of reference gene primers provided the estimated nucleated cell counts. TCRdb's table, derived via immunoSEQ multiplex PCR, lists solely in-frame clones and lacks some. The DNA gave D and trimming, while V, J and clone size come from that table. The table lists roughly 45,000 clones, approximately 84% of them singletons, with 2.6% in the top ten. It was during active infection that Seattle patients were enrolled and then longitudinally followed.

The TCR comes from a woman aged 80 or older with COVID-19, enrolled during active disease. V and J are TRBV6-2 or TRBV6-3 and TRBJ1-1, with TRBD1 matching over 12 bases. The sequencing sample was made of peripheral blood. CDR3 in amino acids: CASSDVGDRGLSEAFF. DNA for the CDR3: TGTGCCAGCAGTGACGTAGGGGACAGGGGGCTTTCTGAAGCTTTCTTT.